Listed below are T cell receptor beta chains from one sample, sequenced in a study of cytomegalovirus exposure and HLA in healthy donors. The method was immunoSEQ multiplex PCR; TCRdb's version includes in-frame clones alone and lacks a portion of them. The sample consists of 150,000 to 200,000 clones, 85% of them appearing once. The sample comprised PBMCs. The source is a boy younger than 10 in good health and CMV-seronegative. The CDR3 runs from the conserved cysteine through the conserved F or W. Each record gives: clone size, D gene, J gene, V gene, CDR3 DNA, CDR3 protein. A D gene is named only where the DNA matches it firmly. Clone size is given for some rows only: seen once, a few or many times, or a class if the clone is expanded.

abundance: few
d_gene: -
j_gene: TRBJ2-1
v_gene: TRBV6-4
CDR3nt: TGTGCCAGCAGTGAACAGGTTCGCTCCTACAATGAGCAGTTCTTC
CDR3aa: CASSEQVRSYNEQFF

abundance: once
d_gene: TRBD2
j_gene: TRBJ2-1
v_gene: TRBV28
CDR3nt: TGTGCCAGCTACAAGGGGACTAGCTACAATGAGCAGTTCTTC
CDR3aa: CASYKGTSYNEQFF

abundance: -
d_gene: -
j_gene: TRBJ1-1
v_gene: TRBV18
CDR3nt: TGTGCCAGCTGCGAGGGAGCCACTGAAGCTTTCTTT
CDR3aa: CASCEGATEAFF

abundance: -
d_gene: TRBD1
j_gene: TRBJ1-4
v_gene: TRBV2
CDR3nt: TGTGCCAGCAATATGGGACAGAGTAATGAAAAACTGTTTTTT
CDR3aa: CASNMGQSNEKLFF

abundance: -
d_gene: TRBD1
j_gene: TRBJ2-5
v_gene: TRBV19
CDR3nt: TGTGCCAGCAGGATGACAGGGGTAGAGACCCAGTACTTC
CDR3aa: CASRMTGVETQYF

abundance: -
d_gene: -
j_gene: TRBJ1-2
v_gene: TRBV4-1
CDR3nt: TGCGCCAGCAGCCCCCGACAGGCCTATGGCTACACCTTC
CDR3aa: CASSPRQAYGYTF

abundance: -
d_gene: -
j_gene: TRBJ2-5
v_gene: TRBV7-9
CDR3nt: TGTGCCAGCAGCTTAGGGGCCCGGGAGACCCAGTACTTC
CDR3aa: CASSLGARETQYF

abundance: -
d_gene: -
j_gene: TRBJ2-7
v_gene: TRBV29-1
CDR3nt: TGCAGCATTAGGGTAGAGGGTAGCTCCTACGAGCAGTACTTC
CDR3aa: CSIRVEGSSYEQYF

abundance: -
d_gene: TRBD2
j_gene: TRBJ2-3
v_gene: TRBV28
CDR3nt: TGTGCCAGCAGTTTACCCCGGACTAGAACACATTCAGATACGCAGTATTTT
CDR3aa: CASSLPRTRTHSDTQYF

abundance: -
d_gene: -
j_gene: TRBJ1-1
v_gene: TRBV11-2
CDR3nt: TGTGCCAGCAGCTCTTCTTGGGGCAGGGGCGCTGGTGAAGCTTTCTTT
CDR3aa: CASSSSWGRGAGEAFF

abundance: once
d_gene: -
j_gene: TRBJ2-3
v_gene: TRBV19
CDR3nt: TGTGCCAGTAGTGTTGACAGGGTCCGGGGAGGTACGCAGTATTTT
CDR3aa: CASSVDRVRGGTQYF

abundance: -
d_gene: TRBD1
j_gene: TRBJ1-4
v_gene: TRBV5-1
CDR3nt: TGCGCCAGTTCATTCGCACCGGGACAGGGTAATGAAAAACTGTTTTTT
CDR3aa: CASSFAPGQGNEKLFF

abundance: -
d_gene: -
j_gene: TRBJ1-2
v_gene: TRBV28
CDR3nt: TGTGCCAGCACCCCGCCGGGAAGGAACTATGGCTACACCTTC
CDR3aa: CASTPPGRNYGYTF

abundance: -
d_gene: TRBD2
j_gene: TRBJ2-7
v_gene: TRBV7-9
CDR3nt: TGTGCCAGCAGCTTTCGGGAGCGGGACTCCTACGAGCAGTACTTC
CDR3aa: CASSFRERDSYEQYF

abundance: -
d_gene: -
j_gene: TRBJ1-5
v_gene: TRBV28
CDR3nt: TGTGCCAGCAGTTCGCTAACCAGCCCGATAAGGAGGGTGGGGGATCAGCCCCAGCATTTT
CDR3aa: CASSSLTSPIRRVGDQPQHF

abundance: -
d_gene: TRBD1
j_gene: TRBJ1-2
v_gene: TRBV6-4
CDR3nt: TGTGCCAGCAGTGACTCGAGGACAGGGGGCAGCTATGGCTACACCTTC
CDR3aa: CASSDSRTGGSYGYTF

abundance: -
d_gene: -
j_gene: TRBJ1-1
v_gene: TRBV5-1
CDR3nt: TGCGCCAGCAGCTTTAGCGATGAAGCTTTCTTT
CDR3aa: CASSFSDEAFF

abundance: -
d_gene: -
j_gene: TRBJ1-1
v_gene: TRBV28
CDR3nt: TGTGCCAGCAGCCCTTTCCTCAGGGACACTGAAGCTTTCTTT
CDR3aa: CASSPFLRDTEAFF

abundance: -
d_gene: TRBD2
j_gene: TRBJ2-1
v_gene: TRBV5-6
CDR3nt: TGTGCCAGCAGCTCCCTAGGACAGCGACTAGCGGGAGGATACAATGAGCAGTTCTTC
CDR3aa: CASSSLGQRLAGGYNEQFF

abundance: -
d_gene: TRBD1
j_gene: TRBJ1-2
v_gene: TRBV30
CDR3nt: TGTGCCCGACAGGGGTATAGGGGCTACACCTTC
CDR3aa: CARQGYRGYTF

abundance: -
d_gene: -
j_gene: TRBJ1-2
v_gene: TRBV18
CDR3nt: TGTGCCAGCTCACCAAGCCAGGGGCAGGGAGGCTACACCTTC
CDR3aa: CASSPSQGQGGYTF

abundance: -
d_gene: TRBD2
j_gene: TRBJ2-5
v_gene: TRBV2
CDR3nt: TGTGCCAGCAGTGCTTTGGGAGGGGAGATGGAGACCCAGTACTTC
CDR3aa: CASSALGGEMETQYF

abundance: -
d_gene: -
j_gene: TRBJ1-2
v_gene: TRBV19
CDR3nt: TGTGCCAGTAGTTTCCCCGGGGGGGGGAATAGCTACACCTTC
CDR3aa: CASSFPGGGNSYTF

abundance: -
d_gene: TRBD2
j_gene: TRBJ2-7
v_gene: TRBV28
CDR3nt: TGTGCCAGCAGTCCCCGGGAGGGCTCCTACGAGCAGTACTTC
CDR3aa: CASSPREGSYEQYF

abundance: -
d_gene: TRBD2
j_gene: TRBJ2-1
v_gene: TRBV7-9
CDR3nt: TGTGCCAGCAGCTCCCGATCTTTTTGCGGGAGCGGCAATGAGCAGTTCTTC
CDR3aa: CASSSRSFCGSGNEQFF

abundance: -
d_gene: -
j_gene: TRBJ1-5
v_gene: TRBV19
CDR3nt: TGTGCCAGTAGTATAGACCATCTAGGAAGCAATCAGCCCCAGCATTTT
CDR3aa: CASSIDHLGSNQPQHF

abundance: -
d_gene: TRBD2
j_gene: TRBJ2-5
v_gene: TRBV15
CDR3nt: TGTGCCACCAGCAGGGGACTAGGGCAAGAGACCCAGTACTTC
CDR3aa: CATSRGLGQETQYF

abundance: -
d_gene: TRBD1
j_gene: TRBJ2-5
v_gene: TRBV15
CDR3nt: TGTGCCACCAGCAGAGTGCAGGGGGCGAGGGAGACCCAGTACTTC
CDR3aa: CATSRVQGARETQYF

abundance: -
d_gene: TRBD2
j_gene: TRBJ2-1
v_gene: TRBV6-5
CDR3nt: TGTGCCAGCAGTTACTCGAGAGCGGCGGGGGGCAATGAGCAGTTCTTC
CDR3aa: CASSYSRAAGGNEQFF

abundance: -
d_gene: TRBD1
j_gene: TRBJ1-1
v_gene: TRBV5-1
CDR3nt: TGCGCCAGCAGCACCGGGACAGCGAACACTGAAGCTTTCTTT
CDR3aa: CASSTGTANTEAFF

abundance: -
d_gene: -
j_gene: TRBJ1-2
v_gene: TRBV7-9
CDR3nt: TGTTCCAGCAGCCAGATTCCCGTGTATGGCTACACCTTC
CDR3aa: CSSSQIPVYGYTF

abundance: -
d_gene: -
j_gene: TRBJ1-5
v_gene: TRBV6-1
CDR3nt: TGTGCCAGCAGTAACAGGGTGAGCAATCAGCCCCAGCATTTT
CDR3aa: CASSNRVSNQPQHF

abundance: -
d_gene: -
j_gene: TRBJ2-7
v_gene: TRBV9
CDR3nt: TGTGCCAGCAGCGTAGGTGACACAGCCTACGAGCAGTACTTC
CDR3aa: CASSVGDTAYEQYF

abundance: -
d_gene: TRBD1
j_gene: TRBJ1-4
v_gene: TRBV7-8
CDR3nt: TGTGCCAGCAGCTTAAACAGGGGGCGATATCGTGAAAAACTGTTTTTT
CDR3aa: CASSLNRGRYREKLFF

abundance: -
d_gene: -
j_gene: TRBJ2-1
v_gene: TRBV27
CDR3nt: TGTGCCAGCAGTTCCGCGGGACAGTACAATGAGCAGTTCTTC
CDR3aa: CASSSAGQYNEQFF

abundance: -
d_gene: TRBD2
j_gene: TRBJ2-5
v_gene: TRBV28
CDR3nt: TGTGCCAGCAGCCCGAATCGGGGGGGCAGGGAGACCCAGTACTTC
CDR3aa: CASSPNRGGRETQYF

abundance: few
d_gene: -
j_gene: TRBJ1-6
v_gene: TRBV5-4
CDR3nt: TGTGCCAGCAGCTGGGGGGTCACTAGGAATTCACCCCTCCACTTT
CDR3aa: CASSWGVTRNSPLHF

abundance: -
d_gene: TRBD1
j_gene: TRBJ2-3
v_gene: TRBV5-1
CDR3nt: TGCGCCAGCAGCTCTGGACAGGGGTTCACAGATACGCAGTATTTT
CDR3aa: CASSSGQGFTDTQYF

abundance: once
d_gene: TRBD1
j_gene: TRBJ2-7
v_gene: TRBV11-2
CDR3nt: TGTGCCAGCAGCTTACTGGACAGGGGCCTGACCTACGAGCAGTACTTC
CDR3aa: CASSLLDRGLTYEQYF

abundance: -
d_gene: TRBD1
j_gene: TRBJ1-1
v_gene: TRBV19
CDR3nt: TGTGCCAGTAGTAGCCGCGGGACAGGGGGTGGGGGGAGAGCTTTCTTT
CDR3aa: CASSSRGTGGGGRAFF

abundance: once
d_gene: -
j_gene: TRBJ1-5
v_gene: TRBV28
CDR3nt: TGTGCCAGCAGTCCCTCGGACTTCTACGACCCCCAGCCCCAGCATTTT
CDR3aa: CASSPSDFYDPQPQHF